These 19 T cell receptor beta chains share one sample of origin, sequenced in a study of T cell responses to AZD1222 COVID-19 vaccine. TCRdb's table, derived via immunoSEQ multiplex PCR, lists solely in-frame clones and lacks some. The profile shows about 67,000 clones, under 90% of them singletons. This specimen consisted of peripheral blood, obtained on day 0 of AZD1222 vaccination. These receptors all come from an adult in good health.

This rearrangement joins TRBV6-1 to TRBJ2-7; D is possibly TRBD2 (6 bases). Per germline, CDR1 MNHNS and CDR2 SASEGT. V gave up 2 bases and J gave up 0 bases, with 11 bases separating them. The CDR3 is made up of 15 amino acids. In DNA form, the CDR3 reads TGTGCCAGCAGTGAACCTCTCGGGAGCTCCTACGAGCAGTACTTC. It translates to CASSEPLGSSYEQYF.

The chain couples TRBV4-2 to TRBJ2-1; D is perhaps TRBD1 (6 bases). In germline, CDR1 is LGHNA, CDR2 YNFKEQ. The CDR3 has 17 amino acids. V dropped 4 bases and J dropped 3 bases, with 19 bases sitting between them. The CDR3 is CASSPRTVGVSYNEQFF. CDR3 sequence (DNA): TGTGCCAGCAGCCCCAGGACAGTGGGGGTCAGCTACAATGAGCAGTTCTTC.

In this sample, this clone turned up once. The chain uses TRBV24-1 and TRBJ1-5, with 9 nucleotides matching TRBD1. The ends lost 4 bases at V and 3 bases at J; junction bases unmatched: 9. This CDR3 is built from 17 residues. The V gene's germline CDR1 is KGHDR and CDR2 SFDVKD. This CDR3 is CATSDSGQGSNNQPQHF. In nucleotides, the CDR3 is TGTGCCACCAGTGACTCAGGACAGGGGAGTAACAATCAGCCCCAGCATTTT.

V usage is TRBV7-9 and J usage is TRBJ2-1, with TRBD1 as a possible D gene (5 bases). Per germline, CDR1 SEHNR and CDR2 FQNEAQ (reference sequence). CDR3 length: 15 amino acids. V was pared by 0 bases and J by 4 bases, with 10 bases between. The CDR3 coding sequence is TGTGCCAGCAGCTTAGCTCCGTCAGGGTACAATGAGCAGTTCTTC. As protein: CASSLAPSGYNEQFF.

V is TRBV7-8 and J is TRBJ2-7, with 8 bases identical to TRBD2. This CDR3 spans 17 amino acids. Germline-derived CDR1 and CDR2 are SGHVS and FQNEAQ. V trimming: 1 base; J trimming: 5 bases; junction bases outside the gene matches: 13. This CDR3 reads CASSLGWSGSPADEQYF. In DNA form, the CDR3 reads TGTGCCAGCAGCTTAGGCTGGAGCGGGAGCCCCGCCGACGAGCAGTACTTC.

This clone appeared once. The CDR3 DNA sequence: TGTGCCATCAGTGTATCAGCGGGGGCCTACGAGCAGTACTTC. This sequence encodes CAISVSAGAYEQYF. The chain is built from TRBV10-3 and TRBJ2-7; 8 bases agree with TRBD2. Germline lookup yields CDR1 ENHRY and CDR2 SYGVKD. V shed 4 bases, J shed 2 bases, and the junction held 4 bases outside the gene matches. This CDR3 region has 14 residues.

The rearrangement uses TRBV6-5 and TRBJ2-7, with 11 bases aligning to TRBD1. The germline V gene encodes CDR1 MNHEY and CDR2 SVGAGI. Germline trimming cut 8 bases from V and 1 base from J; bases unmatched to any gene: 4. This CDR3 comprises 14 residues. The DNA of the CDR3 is TGTGCCAGCCGCCGGGACAGGGGGTCCTACGAGCAGTACTTC. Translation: CASRRDRGSYEQYF.

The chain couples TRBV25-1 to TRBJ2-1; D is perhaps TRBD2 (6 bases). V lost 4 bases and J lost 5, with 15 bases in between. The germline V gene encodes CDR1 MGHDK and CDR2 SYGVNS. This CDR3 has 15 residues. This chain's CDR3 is CASSVPGLRNNEQFF. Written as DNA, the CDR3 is TGTGCCAGCAGTGTACCGGGACTGAGAAACAATGAGCAGTTCTTC.

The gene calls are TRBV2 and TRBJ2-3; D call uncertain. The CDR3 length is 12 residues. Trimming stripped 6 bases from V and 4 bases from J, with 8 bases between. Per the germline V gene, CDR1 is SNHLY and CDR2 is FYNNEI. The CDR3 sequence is CASRSTADTQYF. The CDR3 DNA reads TGTGCCAGCAGATCGACGGCAGATACGCAGTATTTT.

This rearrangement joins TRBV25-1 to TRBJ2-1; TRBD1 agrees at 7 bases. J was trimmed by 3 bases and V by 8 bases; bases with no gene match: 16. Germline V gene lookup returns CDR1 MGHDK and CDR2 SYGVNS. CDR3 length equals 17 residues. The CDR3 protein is CASLDNRQGWYYNEQFF. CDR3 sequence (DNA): TGTGCCAGCCTCGATAACCGACAGGGTTGGTACTACAATGAGCAGTTCTTC.

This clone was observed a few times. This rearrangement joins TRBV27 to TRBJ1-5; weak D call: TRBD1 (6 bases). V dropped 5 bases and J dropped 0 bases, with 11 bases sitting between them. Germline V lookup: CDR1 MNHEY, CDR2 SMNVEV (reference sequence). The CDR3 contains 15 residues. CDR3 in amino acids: CASSPTGYSNQPQHF. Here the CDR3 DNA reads TGTGCCAGCAGTCCAACAGGGTATAGCAATCAGCCCCAGCATTTT.

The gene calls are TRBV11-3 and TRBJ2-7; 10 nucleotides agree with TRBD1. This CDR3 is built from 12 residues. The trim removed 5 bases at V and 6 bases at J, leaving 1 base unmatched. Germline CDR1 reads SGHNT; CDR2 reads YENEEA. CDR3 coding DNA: TGTGCCAGCAGCCGGGACAGGGGCGAGCAGTACTTC. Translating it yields CASSRDRGEQYF. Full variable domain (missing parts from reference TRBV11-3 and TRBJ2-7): EAGVVQSPRYKIIEKKQPVAFWCNPISGHNTLYWYLQNLGQGPELLIRYENEEAVDDSQLPKDRFSAERLKGVDSTLKIQPAELGDSAVYLCASSRDRGEQYFGPGTRLTVT.

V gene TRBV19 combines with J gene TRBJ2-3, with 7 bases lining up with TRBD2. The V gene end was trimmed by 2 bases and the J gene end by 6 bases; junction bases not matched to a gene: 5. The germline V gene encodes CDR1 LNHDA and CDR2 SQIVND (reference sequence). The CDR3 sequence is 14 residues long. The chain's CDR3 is CASSISGIGDTQYF. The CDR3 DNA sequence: TGTGCCAGTAGTATAAGCGGGATCGGGGATACGCAGTATTTT.

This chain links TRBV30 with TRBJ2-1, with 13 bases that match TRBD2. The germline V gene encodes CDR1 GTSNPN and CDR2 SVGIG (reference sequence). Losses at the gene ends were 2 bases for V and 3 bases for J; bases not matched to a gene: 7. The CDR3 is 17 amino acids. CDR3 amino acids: CAWSPKTSGRYYNEQFF. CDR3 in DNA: TGTGCCTGGAGTCCCAAGACTAGCGGGAGGTACTACAATGAGCAGTTCTTC.

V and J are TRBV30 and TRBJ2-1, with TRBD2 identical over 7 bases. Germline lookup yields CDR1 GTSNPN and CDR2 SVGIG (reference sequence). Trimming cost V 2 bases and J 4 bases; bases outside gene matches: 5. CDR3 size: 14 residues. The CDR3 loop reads CAWSRMGGYNEQFF. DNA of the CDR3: TGTGCCTGGAGTCGTATGGGGGGGTACAATGAGCAGTTCTTC.

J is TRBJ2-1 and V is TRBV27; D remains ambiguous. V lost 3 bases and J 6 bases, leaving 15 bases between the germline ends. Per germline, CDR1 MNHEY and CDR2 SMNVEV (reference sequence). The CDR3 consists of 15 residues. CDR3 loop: CASSFQKGPSNEQFF. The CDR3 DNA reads TGTGCCAGCAGTTTCCAGAAGGGCCCATCCAATGAGCAGTTCTTC.

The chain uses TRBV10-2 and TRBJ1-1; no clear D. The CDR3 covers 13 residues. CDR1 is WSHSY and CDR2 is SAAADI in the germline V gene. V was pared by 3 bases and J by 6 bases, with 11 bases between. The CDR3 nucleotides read TGCGCCAGCAGTGAAAACAGTTTCGCTGAAGCTTTCTTT. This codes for CASSENSFAEAFF.

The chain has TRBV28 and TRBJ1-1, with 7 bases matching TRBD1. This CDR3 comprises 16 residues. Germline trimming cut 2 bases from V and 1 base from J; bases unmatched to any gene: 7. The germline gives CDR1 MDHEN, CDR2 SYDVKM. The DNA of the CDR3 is TGTGCCAGCAGTTTAAGATCCGACAGGGCGAACACTGAAGCTTTCTTT. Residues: CASSLRSDRANTEAFF.

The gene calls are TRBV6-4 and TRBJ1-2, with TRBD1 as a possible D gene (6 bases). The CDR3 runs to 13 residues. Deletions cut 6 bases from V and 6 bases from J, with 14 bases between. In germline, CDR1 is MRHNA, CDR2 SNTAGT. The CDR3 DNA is TGTGCCAGCAGCTTTCCGGGGGGCAATGGCTACACCTTC. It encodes CASSFPGGNGYTF.